This TCR beta chain came from a study of control samples from healthy donors and cancer patients. This CDR3 is built from 10 residues. The germline V gene encodes CDR1 SQVTM and CDR2 ANQGSEA. Trimming cost V 7 bases and J 3 bases, with 7 bases left between them. Sequenced by immunoSEQ multiplex PCR; TCRdb stores in-frame clones only, minus some. The sample carries tens of thousands of clones, around 85% recorded once. This clone was picked up one time. The sequencing input was PBMCs. The gene calls are TRBV29-1 and TRBJ2-7, with D hard to call. This receptor was identified in a man aged 65-85 years with lung cancer. The CDR3 reads CSASDYEQYF. CDR3 DNA sequence: TGCAGCGCCTCAGACTACGAGCAGTACTTC.